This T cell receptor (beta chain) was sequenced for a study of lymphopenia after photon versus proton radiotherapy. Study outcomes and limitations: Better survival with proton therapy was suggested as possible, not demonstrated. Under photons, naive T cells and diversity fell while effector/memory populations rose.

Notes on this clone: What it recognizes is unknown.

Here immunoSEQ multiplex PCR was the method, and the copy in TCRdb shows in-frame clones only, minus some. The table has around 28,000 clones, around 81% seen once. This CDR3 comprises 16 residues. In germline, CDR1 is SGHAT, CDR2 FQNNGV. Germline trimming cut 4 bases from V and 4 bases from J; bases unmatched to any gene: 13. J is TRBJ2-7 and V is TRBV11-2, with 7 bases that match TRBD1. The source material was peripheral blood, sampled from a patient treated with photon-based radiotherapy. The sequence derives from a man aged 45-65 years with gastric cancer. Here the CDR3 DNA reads TGTGCCAGCAGCTCCCCTCGGGACAGAGATTTTTACGAGCAGTACGTC. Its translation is CASSSPRDRDFYEQYV.